Each of the 27 T cell receptor beta chains below was sequenced from the same sample in a study of vaccination effects on CD4 cells after COVID-19. Here immunoSEQ multiplex PCR was the method, and the copy in TCRdb shows in-frame clones only, minus some. The repertoire holds tens of thousands of clones, around three quarters seen once, with 20% to 25% in the top ten. What these receptors recognize is not known. Under the ViraFEST assay, PBMC were stimulated with viral peptide pools so that antigen-specific CD4+ T cells expanded. Sequencing was performed afterwards. At the end of more than 8 days of culture, CD4+ T cells were isolated. None of these healthy vaccinees had been infected with SARS-CoV-2 before vaccination. This material consisted of CD4+ T cells from PBMCs cultured with HCoV-NL63 spike peptides, taken before COVID-19 vaccination. These receptor sequences come from a human donor who received a COVID-19 vaccine.

The chain uses TRBV27 and TRBJ2-1, with TRBD2 matching 13 bases. The CDR3 runs 18 residues. CDR1 MNHEY and CDR2 SMNVEV come from the germline V gene (reference sequence). V was clipped by 6 bases and J by 8 bases; unmatched bases: 16. Written as DNA, the CDR3 is TGTGCCAGCAGCCGACAGGTACTAGCGGGAGGGAACTTCGATGAGCAGTTCTTC. This codes for CASSRQVLAGGNFDEQFF.

The CDR3 DNA reads TGTGCCAGCAGCTTAGGTGGGACAGGGTCCTACGAGCAGTACTTC. Translation gives CASSLGGTGSYEQYF. The V call is TRBV11-2, the J call TRBJ2-7, with TRBD1 matching 9 bases. Germline trimming cut 1 base from V and 1 base from J; bases unmatched to any gene: 2. The germline V gene encodes CDR1 SGHAT and CDR2 FQNNGV. The CDR3 covers 15 residues.

The chain couples TRBV11-2 to TRBJ2-2; 10 bases align to TRBD2. The J segment lost 4 bases and the V segment lost 5 bases, leaving 10 bases of the junction unmatched. The CDR3 runs to 17 residues. Germline-derived CDR1 and CDR2 are SGHAT and FQNNGV. The CDR3 sequence: CASSPQALAGTTGELFF. The CDR3 nucleotides read TGTGCCAGCAGCCCCCAGGCACTAGCGGGGACCACCGGGGAGCTGTTTTTT.

The chain joins TRBV4-1 to TRBJ2-7; 9 positions match TRBD2. The germline CDR1 and CDR2 sequences are MGHRA and YSYEKL. The CDR3 contains 15 residues. The V and J ends lost 2 bases and 9 bases, in that order; junction bases with no gene match: 11. Written as DNA, the CDR3 is TGCGCCAGCAGCCAACCTGGGAGAGGGCGGGGGGGGCAGTACTTC. This codes for CASSQPGRGRGGQYF.

CDR3 in DNA: TGTGCCAGCAGTGAAAAAGGATCGGGGGAGACCCAGTACTTC. Translated: CASSEKGSGETQYF. This chain links TRBV6-1 with TRBJ2-5; TRBD2 might be the D (5 bases). CDR3 length equals 14 residues. The V gene lost 2 bases and the J gene lost 5 bases, with 12 bases spanning the gap. In germline, CDR1 is MNHNS, CDR2 SASEGT.

This rearrangement joins TRBV28 to TRBJ1-3; D gene uncertain. V lost 6 bases and J lost 0, with 12 bases in between. CDR3 length: 15 residues. Germline loops: CDR1 MDHEN, CDR2 SYDVKM. As DNA, the CDR3 is TGTGCCAGCAGCCTAAATGTCCTCTCTGGAAACACCATATATTTT. As protein: CASSLNVLSGNTIYF.

This chain links TRBV6-5 with TRBJ2-7; TRBD2 might be the D (6 bases). This CDR3 spans 14 amino acids. Germline loops: CDR1 MNHEY, CDR2 SVGAGI. The V and J ends lost 2 bases and 6 bases respectively, with 14 bases between them. This CDR3 reads CASSYLRRGAEQYF. For the CDR3, the DNA is TGTGCCAGCAGTTACCTTAGGAGGGGTGCCGAGCAGTACTTC.

In this sample, this clone turned up once. The gene calls are TRBV19 and TRBJ2-7; TRBD2 matches at 9 bases. V trimming: 4 bases; J trimming: 2 bases; junction bases outside the gene matches: 3. Germline loops: CDR1 LNHDA, CDR2 SQIVND (reference sequence). CDR3 length equals 14 residues. The CDR3 is CASSTLAGAYEQYF. For the CDR3, the DNA is TGTGCCAGTAGTACCTTAGCGGGGGCCTACGAGCAGTACTTC.

The chain uses TRBV6-1 and TRBJ1-2, with 8 bases identical to TRBD1. This CDR3 is 14 amino acids long. CDR1 is MNHNS, CDR2 SASEGT, per germline. V lost 1 base and J lost 9; bases outside the gene matches: 7. CDR3 sequence: CASSEVGDRTSYTF. The CDR3 DNA is TGTGCCAGCAGTGAAGTTGGGGACAGGACAAGCTACACCTTC.

The chain recombines TRBV28 with TRBJ1-5; D perhaps matches TRBD1 (6 bases). The CDR3 runs to 16 residues. V shed 7 bases and J shed 2 bases, with 18 bases lying between them. Germline CDR1 is MDHEN and CDR2 is SYDVKM. CDR3 DNA: TGTGCCAGCAACACTCCCTCAGGGGCCGGCAATCAGCCCCAGCATTTT. It specifies CASNTPSGAGNQPQHF.

The CDR3 spells CASSYQPATNEKLFF. In DNA, the CDR3 is TGTGCCAGCAGTTATCAGCCAGCAACTAATGAAAAACTGTTTTTT. The rearrangement uses TRBV6-5 and TRBJ1-4; D is unresolved. The ends were cut back, 3 bases at V and 0 bases at J, with 8 bases in the middle. Germline V gene sequence: CDR1 MNHEY, CDR2 SVGAGI. CDR3 length: 15 amino acids.

The chain combines TRBV19 with TRBJ2-7, with D perhaps matching TRBD1 (5 bases). Germline V gene lookup returns CDR1 LNHDA and CDR2 SQIVND (reference sequence). This CDR3 is 13 amino acids long. Deletions cut 4 bases from V and 2 bases from J, with 9 bases between. Written as DNA, the CDR3 is TGTGCCAGTAGTAAGGGGCACACCTACGAGCAGTACTTC. Translating gives CASSKGHTYEQYF. Full variable domain (missing parts from reference TRBV19 and TRBJ2-7): DGGITQSPKYLFRKEGQNVTLSCEQNLNHDAMYWYRQDPGQGLRLIYYSQIVNDFQKGDIAEGYSVSREKKESFPLTVTSAQKNPTAFYLCASSKGHTYEQYFGPGTRLTVT.

V and J are TRBV7-2 and TRBJ2-2, with 7 nucleotides matching TRBD2. V shed 7 bases, J shed 1 base, and the junction held 6 bases outside the gene matches. The CDR3 contains 15 residues. Looked up from germline, CDR1 is SGHTA and CDR2 is FQGNSA. CDR3 loop: CASTRDYLNTGELFF. The CDR3 nucleotides read TGTGCCAGCACCCGGGACTACCTGAACACCGGGGAGCTGTTTTTT.

The chain links TRBV7-9 to TRBJ1-5, with D uncertain. Germline V gene data show CDR1 as SEHNR and CDR2 as FQNEAQ (reference sequence). The CDR3 length is 12 residues. Trimming removed 4 bases at V and 7 bases at J, with 8 bases between. Written as DNA, the CDR3 is TGTGCCAGCAGCTCTGGAAGCCAGCCCCAGCATTTT. Translation: CASSSGSQPQHF.

The chain has TRBV21-1 and TRBJ2-7; the tabulated D call, TRBD2, remains unverified against the DNA. TRBV21-1 is labeled a pseudogene. CDR3 length: 14 amino acids. CDR3 region: CASSKTLAGVEQYF. As DNA, the CDR3 is TGTGCCAGCAGCAAAACCCTAGCGGGGGTGGAGCAGTACTTC.

J is TRBJ2-2 and V is TRBV4-2; D possibly corresponds to TRBD1 (7 bases). V was shortened by 0 bases and J by 3 bases, with 11 bases between the two germline ends. The V gene's germline CDR1 is LGHNA and CDR2 YNFKEQ. The CDR3 is 16 amino acids. The CDR3 here is CASSQDFRGDTGELFF. CDR3 nucleotide sequence: TGTGCCAGCAGCCAAGATTTCAGGGGGGACACCGGGGAGCTGTTTTTT.

This chain links TRBV9 with TRBJ2-1; 7 bases map to TRBD2. The CDR3 has 16 residues. After removal of 0 bases from V and 0 bases from J, the junction contained 3 bases not matched to a gene. Germline V CDR1 and CDR2: SGDLS, YYNGEE. CDR3: CASSVDGGISYNEQFF. The CDR3 DNA follows: TGTGCCAGCAGCGTAGACGGGGGGATCTCCTACAATGAGCAGTTCTTC.

In this sample, this clone turned up a few times. The chain employs TRBV7-3 and TRBJ2-1; D may correspond to TRBD1 or TRBD2 (5 bases each). This CDR3 is built from 13 residues. Germline V gene sequence: CDR1 SGHTA, CDR2 FQGTGA. Trimming left V 5 bases short and J 4 bases short, with 9 bases between. The chain's CDR3 is CASSAGAYNEQFF. CDR3 nucleotide sequence: TGTGCCAGCAGCGCCGGGGCTTACAATGAGCAGTTCTTC.

This clone has only a few counts. The V and J genes are TRBV10-3 and TRBJ1-5; D is unclear. Trimming stripped 2 bases from V and 5 bases from J, with 10 bases between. This CDR3 has 14 residues. Germline V gene lookup returns CDR1 ENHRY and CDR2 SYGVKD. The CDR3 spells CAISETSPDQPQHF. CDR3 DNA sequence: TGTGCCATCAGTGAGACTAGCCCAGATCAGCCCCAGCATTTT.

The V gene is TRBV4-1, the J gene TRBJ2-1, with TRBD2 matching 9 bases. Germline assignment: CDR1 MGHRA and CDR2 YSYEKL. The CDR3 spans 15 residues. V lost 8 bases, J lost 6 bases, and 11 bases stayed unmatched. The CDR3 sequence is CASGQIGLATNEQFF. CDR3 in DNA: TGCGCCAGCGGACAGATAGGACTAGCGACCAATGAGCAGTTCTTC.

This sequence joins TRBV6-4 and TRBJ2-1; D is possibly TRBD1 (7 bases). The CDR3 spans 16 residues. V gave up 0 bases and J gave up 6 bases, with 15 bases separating them. Germline V gene sequence: CDR1 MRHNA, CDR2 SNTAGT. CDR3 region: CASSDSGAGGSNEQFF. CDR3 in DNA: TGTGCCAGCAGTGACTCGGGCGCAGGGGGGTCCAATGAGCAGTTCTTC.

This chain uses TRBV30 with TRBJ1-2; 9 nucleotides match TRBD1. Germline CDR1 reads GTSNPN; CDR2 reads SVGIG (reference sequence). CDR3 length: 15 amino acids. V lost 3 bases to trimming and J lost 4 bases; unmatched junction nucleotides: 9. The CDR3 DNA reads as TGTGCCTGGAGACGTAGACAGGGGGGAGGCTATGGCTACACCTTC. Translation gives CAWRRRQGGGYGYTF.

The rearrangement uses TRBV18 and TRBJ2-2, with D maybe TRBD1 (6 bases). V was cut by 2 bases and J by 4 bases, with 11 bases left in between. Germline V gene sequence: CDR1 KGHSH, CDR2 LQKENI. The CDR3 spans 15 residues. The CDR3 region is CASSPSAQGTGELFF. Written as DNA, the CDR3 is TGTGCCAGCTCACCATCGGCACAGGGCACCGGGGAGCTGTTTTTT.

V and J are TRBV11-3 and TRBJ2-2; 10 bases match TRBD1. The germline V gene has CDR1 SGHNT and CDR2 YENEEA. Trimming removed 0 bases from V and 4 bases from J; junction bases left unmatched: 11. This CDR3 spans 19 amino acids. The CDR3: CASSLDFYRTGGSTGELFF. The CDR3 nucleotides read TGTGCCAGCAGCTTAGATTTTTATCGGACAGGGGGTTCCACCGGGGAGCTGTTTTTT.

The V and J genes are TRBV7-3 and TRBJ2-2, with D perhaps assigned TRBD1 or TRBD2 (6 bases each). The V gene lost 5 bases and the J gene lost 5 bases, with 24 bases spanning the gap. The length of the CDR3 is 18 residues. Germline CDR1 SGHTA, CDR2 FQGTGA. The CDR3 sequence: CASSPPTGALFKTGELFF. The CDR3 DNA follows: TGTGCCAGCAGCCCGCCCACGGGGGCGCTCTTTAAGACCGGGGAGCTGTTTTTT.

The chain has TRBV28 and TRBJ1-2, with D hard to call. The germline gives CDR1 MDHEN, CDR2 SYDVKM. This CDR3 contains 13 residues. Deletions cut 9 bases from V and 10 bases from J, with 21 bases between. CDR3 in amino acids: CASRSSLTHFYTF. The CDR3 DNA reads as TGTGCCAGTAGATCCAGCCTAACCCATTTCTACACCTTC.

The chain links TRBV3-1 (or the pseudogene TRBV3-2) to TRBJ2-3; 11 nucleotides agree with TRBD2. V was clipped by 3 bases and J by 3 bases; unmatched bases: 5. The CDR3 length is 16 residues. Per the germline V gene, CDR1 is LGHDT and CDR2 is YNNKEL (reference sequence). The CDR3 coding sequence is TGTGCCAGCAGCCAGAGTAGCGGGGGGGCGACAGATACGCAGTATTTT. Residues: CASSQSSGGATDTQYF.